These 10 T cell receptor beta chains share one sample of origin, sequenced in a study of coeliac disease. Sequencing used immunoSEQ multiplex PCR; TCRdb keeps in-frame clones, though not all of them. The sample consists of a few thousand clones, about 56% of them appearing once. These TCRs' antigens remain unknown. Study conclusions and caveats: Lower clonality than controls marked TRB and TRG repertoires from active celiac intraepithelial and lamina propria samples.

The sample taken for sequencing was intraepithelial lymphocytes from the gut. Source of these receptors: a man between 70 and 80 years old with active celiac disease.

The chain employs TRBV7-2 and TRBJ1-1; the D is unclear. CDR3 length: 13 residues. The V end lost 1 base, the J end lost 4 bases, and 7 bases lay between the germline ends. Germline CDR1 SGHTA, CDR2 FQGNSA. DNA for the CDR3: TGTGCCAGCAGCTTAGTAGATGGCACTGAAGCTTTCTTT. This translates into CASSLVDGTEAFF.

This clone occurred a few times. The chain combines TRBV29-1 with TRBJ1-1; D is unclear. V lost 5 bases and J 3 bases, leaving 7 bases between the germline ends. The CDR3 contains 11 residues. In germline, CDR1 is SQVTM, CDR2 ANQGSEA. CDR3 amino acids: CSVPFYTEAFF. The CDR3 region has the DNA TGCAGCGTTCCGTTTTACACTGAAGCTTTCTTT.

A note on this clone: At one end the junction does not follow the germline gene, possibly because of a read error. The DNA of the CDR3 is TGTGCCAGCAGGTTAGGTCACAGCTCCTACGAGCAGTACTTC. Protein: CASRLGHSSYEQYF. V usage is TRBV11-2 and J usage is TRBJ2-7; D gene uncertain. This CDR3 is built from 14 residues. In germline, CDR1 is SGHAT, CDR2 FQNNGV.

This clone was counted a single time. The DNA of the CDR3 is TGTGCCACCAGCATCCCCCGGGACTTATCGAACACCGGGGAGCTGTTTTTT. Translation gives CATSIPRDLSNTGELFF. V and J are TRBV15 and TRBJ2-2; possible D gene TRBD2, 6 bases. V was cut by 4 bases and J by 0 bases, with 15 bases left in between. Germline loops: CDR1 LNHNV, CDR2 YYDKDF (reference sequence). This CDR3 spans 17 amino acids. Using reference TRBV15 and TRBJ2-2 for the parts outside the CDR3, the full variable domain is DAMVIQNPRYQVTQFGKPVTLSCSQTLNHNVMYWYQQKSSQAPKLLFHYYDKDFNNEADTPDNFQSRRPNTSFCFLDIRSPGLGDTAMYLCATSIPRDLSNTGELFFGEGSRLTVL.

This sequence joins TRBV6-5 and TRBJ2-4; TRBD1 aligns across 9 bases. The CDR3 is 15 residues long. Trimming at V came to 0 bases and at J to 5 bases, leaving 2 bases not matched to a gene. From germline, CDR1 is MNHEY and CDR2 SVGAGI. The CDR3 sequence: CASSYSGQGQNIQYF. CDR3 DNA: TGTGCCAGCAGTTACTCGGGACAGGGTCAAAACATTCAGTACTTC.

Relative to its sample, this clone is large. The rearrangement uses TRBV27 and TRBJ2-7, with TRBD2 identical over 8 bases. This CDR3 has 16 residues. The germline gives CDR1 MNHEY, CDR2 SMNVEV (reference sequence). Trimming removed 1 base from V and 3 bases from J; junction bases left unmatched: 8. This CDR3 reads CASSLFSGGLYYEQYF. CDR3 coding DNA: TGTGCCAGCAGTTTATTTTCGGGAGGGCTCTACTACGAGCAGTACTTC.

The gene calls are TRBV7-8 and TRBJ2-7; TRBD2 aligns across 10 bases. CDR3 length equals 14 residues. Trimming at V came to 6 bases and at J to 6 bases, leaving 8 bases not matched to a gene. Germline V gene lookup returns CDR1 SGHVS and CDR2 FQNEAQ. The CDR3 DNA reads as TGTGCCAGCAGTTCAGGGACTAGCGTCTCCGAGCAGTACTTC. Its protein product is CASSSGTSVSEQYF.

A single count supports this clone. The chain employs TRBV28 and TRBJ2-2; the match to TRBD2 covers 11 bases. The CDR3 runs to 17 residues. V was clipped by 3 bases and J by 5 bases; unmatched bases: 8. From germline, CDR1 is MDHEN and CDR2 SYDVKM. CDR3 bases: TGTGCCAGCAGTTTTGTACTAGCGGGGGATCTGACCGGGGAGCTGTTTTTT. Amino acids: CASSFVLAGDLTGELFF.

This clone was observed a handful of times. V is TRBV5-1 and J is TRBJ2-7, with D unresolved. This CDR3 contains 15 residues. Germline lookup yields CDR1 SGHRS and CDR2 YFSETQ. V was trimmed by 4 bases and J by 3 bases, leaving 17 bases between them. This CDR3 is CASSPRGSPYYEQYF. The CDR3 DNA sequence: TGCGCCAGCAGCCCGAGAGGTTCTCCATACTACGAGCAGTACTTC.

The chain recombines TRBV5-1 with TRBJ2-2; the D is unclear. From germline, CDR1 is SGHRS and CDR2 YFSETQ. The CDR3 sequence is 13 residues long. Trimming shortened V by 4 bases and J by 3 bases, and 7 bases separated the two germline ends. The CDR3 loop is CASSPGHTGELFF. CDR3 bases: TGCGCCAGCAGCCCCGGTCACACCGGGGAGCTGTTTTTT.